This TCR beta chain stems from a study of T-cell reconstitution after alpha-beta-depleted transplantation in children. Only a few counts were recorded for this clonotype. J gave up 2 bases and V 2 bases, and 4 bases lay outside the gene matches. The CDR3 is 15 residues long. CDR1 and CDR2 from the germline V gene are GTSNPN and SVGIG (reference sequence). Preparation of the TCRbeta library used unique molecular identifiers. TCRdb called the PCR reads again in MiXCR, with one record for every CDR3 protein. The data hold about 1,000,000 distinct CDR3 sequences, with about 30% observed a single time. Sample: PBMCs, mostly from graft donor cells, taken 360 days after TCRalphabeta/CD19-depleted stem cell transplant. The J gene is TRBJ2-1, the V gene TRBV30; 9 nucleotides agree with TRBD2. The source is a boy less than two years old who had a stem cell transplant for SCID, so the T cells may come from the graft donor. The chain's CDR3 is CAWSTGTSPYNEQFF. The CDR3 region has the DNA TGTGCCTGGAGTACCGGGACTAGCCCCTACAATGAGCAGTTCTTC.